These T cell receptor beta chains were read from a single sample in a study of cytomegalovirus exposure and HLA in healthy donors. Measured with immunoSEQ multiplex PCR; TCRdb has only the in-frame clones, and not every one. The sample lists fewer than 200,000 clones; about four fifths were seen once. The specimen was PBMCs. The source is a man in his forties or fifties in good health and CMV-seropositive. Both conserved end residues are part of each CDR3. The D gene is left open where the match is weak. Clone size appears in some rows only: once, few, many, or a class for an expanded clone.

>TRBJ1-1|TRBV25-1|NA|TRBD1
CASSVGGAGGTEAFF
TGTGCCAGCAGTGTAGGCGGGGCAGGGGGCACTGAAGCTTTCTTT
>TRBJ2-2|TRBV30|NA|NA
CAWMRTGELFF
TGTGCCTGGATGCGCACCGGGGAGCTGTTTTTT
>TRBJ2-7|TRBV7-9|NA|TRBD2
CASSLMGGTSYEQYF
TGTGCCAGCAGCTTAATGGGGGGGACCTCCTACGAGCAGTACTTC
>TRBJ1-2|TRBV20-1|NA|NA
CSAQGNYGYTF
TGCAGTGCACAGGGAAACTATGGCTACACCTTC
>TRBJ2-1|TRBV19|once|NA
CASSIDSRTFYNEQFF
TGTGCCAGTAGTATAGATAGCAGGACTTTCTACAATGAGCAGTTCTTC
>TRBJ1-1|TRBV6-5|NA|NA
CASSYGQKNTEAFF
TGTGCCAGCAGTTACGGGCAGAAGAACACTGAAGCTTTCTTT
>TRBJ1-2|TRBV7-9|NA|NA
CASRANYGYTF
TGTGCCAGCCGTGCGAACTATGGCTACACCTTC
>TRBJ2-7|TRBV19|NA|TRBD2
CASSALAGVSYEQYF
TGTGCCAGTAGTGCGCTAGCGGGAGTGTCCTACGAGCAGTACTTC
>TRBJ2-5|TRBV5-1|NA|TRBD1
CASSLGTGGETQYF
TGCGCCAGCAGCTTGGGGACAGGGGGAGAGACCCAGTACTTC
>TRBJ1-5|TRBV7-9|few|NA
CASSLDWGRYSNQPQHF
TGTGCCAGCAGCCTGGATTGGGGCCGGTATAGCAATCAGCCCCAGCATTTT
>TRBJ2-2|TRBV5-1|NA|NA
CASIETGNTGELFF
TGCGCCAGCATCGAGACAGGAAACACCGGGGAGCTGTTTTTT
>TRBJ2-7|TRBV9|NA|NA
CASSVEQYEQYF
TGTGCCAGCAGCGTAGAACAGTACGAGCAGTACTTC
>TRBJ2-1|TRBV2|NA|TRBD2
CASRGLAGRNEQFF
TGTGCCAGCAGGGGACTAGCGGGAAGGAATGAGCAGTTCTTC
>TRBJ1-2|TRBV10-3|NA|NA
CAISDTGYGYTF
TGTGCCATCAGTGACACCGGCTATGGCTACACCTTC
>TRBJ2-7|TRBV4-1|NA|TRBD2
CASSQSGRGYEQYF
TGCGCCAGCAGCCAAAGCGGGAGAGGCTACGAGCAGTACTTC
>TRBJ2-7|TRBV4-2|NA|TRBD1
CASSRGTGIDEQYF
TGTGCCAGCAGCCGAGGGACAGGGATTGACGAGCAGTACTTC
>TRBJ2-7|TRBV4-3|NA|TRBD1
CASSPSLQGAYEQYF
TGCGCCAGCAGCCCAAGCCTACAGGGGGCCTACGAGCAGTACTTC
>TRBJ2-7|TRBV14|NA|NA
CASSQDYSGQPKPYEQYF
TGTGCCAGCAGCCAAGATTACTCAGGACAGCCTAAGCCCTACGAGCAGTACTTC
>TRBJ2-2|TRBV11-3|NA|NA
CASSAGPGDGELFF
TGTGCCAGCAGCGCGGGACCCGGGGACGGGGAGCTGTTTTTT
>TRBJ2-6|TRBV29-1|NA|NA
CSVLERTTHSGANVLTF
TGCAGCGTTCTCGAAAGGACAACGCACTCTGGGGCCAACGTCCTGACTTTC
>TRBJ1-2|TRBV28|NA|TRBD1
CASRELGQGDGYTF
TGTGCCAGCAGAGAACTGGGACAGGGGGATGGCTACACCTTC
>TRBJ1-2|TRBV29-1|NA|TRBD1
CSARGGGQGGYTF
TGCAGCGCCCGAGGAGGGGGCCAGGGTGGCTACACCTTC
>TRBJ1-1|TRBV5-6|few|NA
CASSLGHQNTEAFF
TGTGCCAGCAGCCTGGGACATCAGAACACTGAAGCTTTCTTT
>TRBJ1-2|TRBV7-9|NA|TRBD1
CASSPPPLGGANYGYTF
TGTGCCAGCAGCCCCCCCCCTCTAGGGGGCGCGAACTATGGCTACACCTTC